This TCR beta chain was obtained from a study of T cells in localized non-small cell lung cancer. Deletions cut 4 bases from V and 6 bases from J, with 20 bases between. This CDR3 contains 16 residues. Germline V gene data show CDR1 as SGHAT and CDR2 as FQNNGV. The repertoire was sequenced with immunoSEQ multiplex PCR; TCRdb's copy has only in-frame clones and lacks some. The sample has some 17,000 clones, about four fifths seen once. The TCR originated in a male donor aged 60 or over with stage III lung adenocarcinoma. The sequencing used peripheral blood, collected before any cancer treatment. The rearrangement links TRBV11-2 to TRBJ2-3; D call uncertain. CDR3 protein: CASSSDPIVSGDTQYF. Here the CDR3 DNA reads TGTGCCAGCAGCTCGGACCCCATCGTATCTGGGGATACGCAGTATTTT.